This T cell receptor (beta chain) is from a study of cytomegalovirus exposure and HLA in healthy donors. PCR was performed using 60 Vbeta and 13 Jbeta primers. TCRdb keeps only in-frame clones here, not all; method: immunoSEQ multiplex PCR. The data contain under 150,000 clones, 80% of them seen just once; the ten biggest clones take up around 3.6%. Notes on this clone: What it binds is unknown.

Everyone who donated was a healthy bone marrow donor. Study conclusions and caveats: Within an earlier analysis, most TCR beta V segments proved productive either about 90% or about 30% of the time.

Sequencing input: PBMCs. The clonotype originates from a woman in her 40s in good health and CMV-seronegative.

The CDR3 coding sequence is TGCAGCGCCACGGAGGGGGCGAGCTCCTACAATGAGCAGTTCTTC. It yields the protein CSATEGASSYNEQFF. The rearrangement joins TRBV29-1 to TRBJ2-1; possible D gene TRBD1, 7 bases. The V gene's germline CDR1 is SQVTM and CDR2 ANQGSEA. The CDR3 has 15 residues. The germline V and J ends were trimmed by 7 bases and 0 bases, with 16 bases remaining between them.